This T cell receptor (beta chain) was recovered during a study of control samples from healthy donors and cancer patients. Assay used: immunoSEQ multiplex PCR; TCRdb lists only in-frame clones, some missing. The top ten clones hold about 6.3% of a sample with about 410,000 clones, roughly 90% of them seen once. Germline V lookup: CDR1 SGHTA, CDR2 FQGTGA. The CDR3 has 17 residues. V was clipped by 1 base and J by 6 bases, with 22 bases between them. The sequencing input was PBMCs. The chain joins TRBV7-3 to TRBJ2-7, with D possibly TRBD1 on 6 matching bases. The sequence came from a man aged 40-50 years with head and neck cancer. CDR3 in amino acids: CASSLKGVGQGAREQYF. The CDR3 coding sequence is TGTGCCAGCAGCTTAAAGGGGGTGGGGCAGGGAGCCCGCGAGCAGTACTTC.